This is a list of T cell receptor beta chains from one sample in a study of shared clonotypes between healthy human individuals. The protocol was immunoSEQ multiplex PCR, while the TCRdb copy is restricted to in-frame clones and leaves out a portion. There are over 2 million clones in the sample; around 90% occur only once, and roughly 0.34% lies in the top ten. What was sequenced was naive CD4+ T cells from PBMCs. The receptors originated from a man aged 18 to 35 in good health. Some clones in this sample may be carry-over from other donors' samples. Each CDR3 is given with its conserved first and last residue. A D gene is named only where the DNA matches it firmly. Size tells how often a clone was seen (once, few, many) or the class of an expanded clone, and some rows leave it out.

V gene	D gene	clone size	J gene	CDR3 protein	CDR3 DNA
TRBV5-6	-	-	TRBJ1-1	CASSFRSPVDTEAFF	TGTGCCAGCAGCTTCAGAAGCCCGGTGGACACTGAAGCTTTCTTT
TRBV28	-	-	TRBJ1-5	CASSWAGWPQHF	TGTGCCAGCAGTTGGGCGGGGTGGCCCCAGCATTTT
TRBV25-1	-	-	TRBJ1-4	CASSAPHEKLFF	TGTGCCAGCAGTGCCCCCCATGAAAAACTGTTTTTT
TRBV18	TRBD2	-	TRBJ2-7	CASSPGAGGPYEQYF	TGTGCCAGCTCACCGGGAGCGGGAGGGCCGTACGAGCAGTACTTC
TRBV27	TRBD1	-	TRBJ2-2	CASYQRQGTGELFF	TGTGCCAGCTACCAAAGACAGGGCACCGGGGAGCTGTTTTTT
TRBV6-5	TRBD1	-	TRBJ2-3	CASSPGQGTDTQYF	TGTGCCAGCAGCCCGGGACAGGGAACAGATACGCAGTATTTT
TRBV5-4	TRBD1	-	TRBJ1-2	CASSPGTAYGYTF	TGTGCCAGCAGCCCTGGGACAGCATATGGCTACACCTTC
TRBV7-9	-	-	TRBJ2-1	CASSERTSYNEQFF	TGTGCCAGCAGCGAGAGAACCTCCTACAATGAGCAGTTCTTC
TRBV5-1	-	-	TRBJ2-1	CASSLGVRGQFF	TGCGCCAGCAGCTTGGGAGTTAGGGGACAGTTCTTC
TRBV7-9	-	-	TRBJ1-2	CASSSLNPRSNYGYTF	TGTGCCAGCAGCTCCCTTAATCCCCGTTCTAACTATGGCTACACCTTC
TRBV4-2	-	-	TRBJ2-3	CASSPASSFTSTDTQYF	TGTGCCAGCAGCCCGGCGTCTAGCTTTACTAGCACAGATACGCAGTATTTT
TRBV2	-	-	TRBJ2-1	CASAPGWSYNEQFF	TGTGCCAGCGCCCCAGGGTGGTCTTACAATGAGCAGTTCTTC
TRBV4-2	-	-	TRBJ2-3	CASSQDPLNRDTQYF	TGTGCCAGCAGCCAAGATCCACTAAATCGGGATACGCAGTATTTT
TRBV7-9	-	-	TRBJ2-7	CASSRSSGRISTEQYF	TGTGCCAGCAGCCGTAGTTCTGGCAGGATATCGACCGAGCAGTACTTC
TRBV5-1	-	-	TRBJ1-6	CASSLDGNNSPLHF	TGCGCCAGCAGCTTGGACGGGAATAATTCACCCCTCCACTTT
TRBV29-1	-	-	TRBJ2-7	CSVETSYPAEQYF	TGCAGCGTTGAGACTAGTTATCCCGCCGAGCAGTACTTC
TRBV6-6	TRBD2	-	TRBJ2-7	CASRTSGREYEQYF	TGTGCCAGCAGGACTAGCGGGAGAGAGTACGAGCAGTACTTC
TRBV28	TRBD1	-	TRBJ2-4	CASSPYGTAVLAKNIQYF	TGTGCCAGCAGCCCTTACGGGACAGCAGTTCTAGCCAAAAACATTCAGTACTTC
TRBV4-3	TRBD2	-	TRBJ2-1	CASSQGPEASGTIYNEQFF	TGCGCCAGCAGCCAGGGCCCGGAGGCTAGCGGGACTATCTACAATGAGCAGTTCTTC
TRBV11-1	-	-	TRBJ2-7	CASSLVTGSHEQYF	TGTGCCAGCAGCTTAGTCACCGGCTCCCACGAGCAGTACTTC
TRBV5-1	TRBD1	-	TRBJ2-2	CASSSSIGQGSGELFF	TGCGCCAGCAGCTCAAGCATCGGACAGGGCAGCGGGGAGCTGTTTTTT
TRBV18	-	-	TRBJ2-5	CASSPTGGPETQYF	TGTGCCAGCTCACCCACGGGGGGCCCAGAGACCCAGTACTTC
TRBV12-5	TRBD1	-	TRBJ2-7	CASGPGQGRYEQYF	TGTGCTAGTGGTCCGGGACAGGGCCGCTACGAGCAGTACTTC
TRBV5-1	-	-	TRBJ2-2	CASSRSGDTGELFF	TGCGCCAGCAGCCGGTCCGGAGATACCGGGGAGCTGTTTTTT
TRBV6-6	TRBD1	once	TRBJ1-5	CASTRQGLQPQHF	TGTGCCAGCACGCGACAGGGGCTCCAGCCCCAGCATTTT
TRBV9	TRBD1	-	TRBJ2-5	CASSYRQGQETQYF	TGTGCCAGCAGCTACCGACAGGGGCAAGAGACCCAGTACTTC
TRBV30	-	-	TRBJ1-4	CAWGPGREKLFF	TGTGCCTGGGGGCCGGGGAGGGAAAAACTGTTTTTT
TRBV28	-	few	TRBJ2-7	CASRSSYEQYF	TGTGCCAGCCGCAGCTCCTACGAGCAGTACTTC
TRBV11-2	-	once	TRBJ1-5	CASSLGPGRGINQPQHF	TGTGCCAGCAGCTTAGGGCCGGGACGGGGTATCAATCAGCCCCAGCATTTT
TRBV28	-	-	TRBJ1-2	CASFGDQGDNYGYTF	TGTGCCAGCTTTGGGGACCAGGGAGATAACTATGGCTACACCTTC
TRBV5-1	-	-	TRBJ1-4	CASSLRGNTNEKLFF	TGCGCCAGCAGCTTGAGGGGAAACACTAATGAAAAACTGTTTTTT
TRBV2	TRBD2	-	TRBJ2-7	CASSESGGEQYF	TGTGCCAGCAGTGAATCGGGGGGAGAGCAGTACTTC
TRBV7-3	-	-	TRBJ2-1	CASSLNSGYNEQFF	TGTGCCAGCAGCTTAAATAGCGGTTACAATGAGCAGTTCTTC
TRBV5-5	TRBD2	-	TRBJ2-7	CASGTIPYEQYF	TGTGCCAGCGGGACTATCCCTTACGAGCAGTACTTC
TRBV28	-	once	TRBJ2-5	CASSLGRRSQYF	TGTGCCAGCAGTCTGGGACGACGGTCCCAGTACTTC
TRBV7-2	TRBD1	-	TRBJ2-7	CASSFDREYEQYF	TGTGCCAGCAGCTTTGACAGGGAATACGAGCAGTACTTC
TRBV10-3	TRBD1	-	TRBJ2-7	CATRQGIYEQYF	TGTGCCACCCGACAGGGGATCTACGAGCAGTACTTC
TRBV19	TRBD1	-	TRBJ2-4	CASSSGGTAKNIQYF	TGTGCCAGTAGTTCAGGGGGTACAGCCAAAAACATTCAGTACTTC
TRBV19	-	-	TRBJ1-1	CASSIQAAARVDAFF	TGTGCCAGTAGTATCCAGGCCGCGGCAAGGGTAGATGCTTTCTTT
TRBV7-3	TRBD1	-	TRBJ2-7	CASSFRQGSAEQYF	TGTGCCAGCAGCTTCCGACAGGGGTCAGCCGAGCAGTACTTC
TRBV13	TRBD2	-	TRBJ2-7	CASQGAGINGSYEQYF	TGTGCCAGCCAGGGAGCGGGAATCAATGGCTCCTACGAGCAGTACTTC
TRBV7-3	-	once	TRBJ2-5	CASSRTRDLWETQYF	TGTGCCAGCAGCCGAACACGCGACCTCTGGGAGACCCAGTACTTC
TRBV5-1	-	-	TRBJ1-2	CASSPNGGTGGYTF	TGCGCCAGCAGCCCTAATGGAGGGACGGGTGGCTACACCTTC
TRBV28	-	-	TRBJ2-3	CASWGQGEWTDTQYF	TGTGCCAGCTGGGGTCAGGGTGAATGGACAGATACGCAGTATTTT
TRBV15	TRBD1	-	TRBJ2-1	CATSRDKGTVGFF	TGTGCCACCAGCAGAGATAAGGGGACAGTGGGGTTCTTC
TRBV28	-	once	TRBJ1-1	CATLRGDLGDTEAFF	TGTGCCACCCTCCGAGGCGACCTGGGGGACACTGAAGCTTTCTTT
TRBV29-1	-	-	TRBJ2-1	CSVRSYNEQFF	TGCAGCGTTCGATCCTACAATGAGCAGTTCTTC
TRBV28	-	-	TRBJ1-1	CASSLEGVNTEAFF	TGTGCCAGCAGTTTAGAGGGGGTGAACACTGAAGCTTTCTTT
TRBV2	TRBD1	-	TRBJ1-1	CASSFQTGGVGTEAFF	TGTGCCAGTAGCTTTCAGACAGGGGGCGTAGGCACTGAAGCTTTCTTT
TRBV7-2	-	once	TRBJ2-7	CASSLTMRVEQYF	TGTGCCAGCAGCCTCACCATGCGGGTCGAGCAGTACTTC